This T cell receptor (beta chain) was found in a study of human T cells and chemical hapten exposure. Across the whole study: Patch testing placed 0.01% DPC on the upper back, with readings at 6 days.

Time point given: pre-sensitization, week 0. Treatment specified: therapeutic diphenylcyclopropenone sensitization with weekly scalp DPC. Trimming stripped 8 bases from V and 6 bases from J, with 16 bases between. The CDR3 has 13 residues. Original processing methods: Per sample, the median was 95,638 TCRs, with values from roughly 23,000 to 640,000. MiXCR was run by TCRdb on the RACE reads, yielding one entry per CDR3 protein. TCRdb assigned the V and J calls; the authors' analysis was not used. The data contain 250,000 to 300,000 distinct CDR3 sequences, just under 8% of them singletons. This clonotype was recorded at least ten times.

The sample consisted of whole blood, taken in connection with sensitization to the hapten diphenylcyclopropenone (DPC). The sequence derives from a man aged 18 to 30 with alopecia areata. Some clones in this sample may be carry-over from other donors' samples. The chain combines TRBV12-3 or TRBV12-4 with TRBJ1-1; TRBD1 is a possible D gene (6 bases). CDR3: CASSLGGTSEAFF. The CDR3 DNA reads TGTGCCAGCTCCCTCGGGGGCACCTCTGAAGCTTTCTTT.